These T cell receptor beta chains were read from a single sample in a study of blood T cell repertoires in COVID-19. The method was immunoSEQ multiplex PCR; TCRdb's version includes in-frame clones alone and lacks a portion of them. The sample contains 300,000 to 400,000 clones, 88% of which appear only once. Specimen: peripheral blood. The source of these receptors is a woman between 25 and 40 years old with COVID-19, enrolled during active disease. Both conserved end residues are part of each CDR3. Fields, in order: J gene, clone size, V gene, D gene, CDR3 protein, CDR3 DNA. D genes are given only for firm matches. Size values are once, few and many counts, or a class for expanded clones, and some rows have none.

TRBJ1-6,-,TRBV28,-,CASSLSGGGPLHF,TGTGCCAGCAGTTTATCTGGGGGGGGTCCCCTCCACTTT
TRBJ2-3,-,TRBV15,-,CATSRSSGGATDTQYF,TGTGCCACCAGCAGGTCGAGCGGAGGGGCCACAGATACGCAGTATTTT
TRBJ1-4,-,TRBV5-1,TRBD1,CASSWQGVDNEKLFF,TGCGCCAGCAGCTGGCAGGGGGTCGATAATGAAAAACTGTTTTTT
TRBJ1-5,-,TRBV28,-,CASRTPEGSQSPQHF,TGTGCCAGCAGAACCCCGGAGGGCAGTCAGTCGCCCCAGCATTTT
TRBJ1-2,-,TRBV25-1,-,CASSGRGQGPYGYTF,TGTGCCAGCAGTGGACGGGGCCAGGGGCCCTATGGCTACACCTTC
TRBJ2-2,-,TRBV15,TRBD1,CATSRDLSTGGTGELFF,TGTGCCACCAGCAGAGATCTTTCGACAGGGGGCACCGGGGAGCTGTTTTTT
TRBJ2-3,-,TRBV9,TRBD2,CASSVQAGGPDTQYF,TGTGCCAGCAGCGTCCAAGCGGGGGGCCCAGATACGCAGTATTTT
TRBJ1-6,-,TRBV6-5,-,CASSPGRGNSPLHF,TGTGCCAGCAGTCCAGGGAGGGGGAATTCACCCCTCCACTTT
TRBJ1-5,-,TRBV27,TRBD1,CASRPQGMGNQPQHF,TGTGCCAGCAGGCCACAGGGGATGGGCAATCAGCCCCAGCATTTT
TRBJ2-5,-,TRBV11-3,TRBD2,CASSPLAGAPRTQYF,TGTGCCAGCAGCCCACTAGCGGGGGCTCCCAGGACCCAGTACTTC
TRBJ2-3,-,TRBV4-2,TRBD2,CASSQSQAGGRDTQYF,TGTGCCAGCAGCCAATCCCAAGCGGGGGGGAGAGATACGCAGTATTTT
TRBJ2-1,once,TRBV5-5,TRBD2,CASVLAGGEQFF,TGTGCCAGCGTACTAGCGGGGGGTGAGCAGTTCTTC
TRBJ1-4,-,TRBV10-1,-,CASSDPSFCEKLFF,TGCGCCAGCAGTGATCCCTCGTTTTGTGAAAAACTGTTTTTT
TRBJ1-6,once,TRBV6-5,TRBD1,CASRPSTGVVSPLHF,TGTGCCAGCAGACCGTCAACAGGGGTGGTTTCACCCCTCCACTTT
TRBJ2-3,-,TRBV19,TRBD1,CASSTRRQGDTQYF,TGTGCCAGTAGTACACGACGACAGGGTGATACGCAGTATTTT
TRBJ1-2,once,TRBV29-1,-,CSGRQGLRGYTF,TGCAGCGGACGGCAGGGACTACGTGGCTACACCTTC
TRBJ1-6,-,TRBV6-5,TRBD1,CASSYTGQGNSPLHF,TGTGCCAGCAGTTATACCGGACAGGGTAATTCACCCCTCCACTTT
TRBJ1-1,-,TRBV4-2,TRBD1,CASSQDRDREVGAFF,TGTGCCAGCAGCCAAGACCGGGACAGGGAGGTTGGGGCTTTCTTT
TRBJ1-1,-,TRBV12-3/TRBV12-4,-,CASSFRGRAEAFF,TGTGCCAGCAGTTTTAGGGGGAGGGCTGAAGCTTTCTTT
TRBJ1-3,-,TRBV12-3/TRBV12-4,-,CASSSISGNTIYF,TGTGCCAGCAGTTCCATCTCTGGAAACACCATATATTTT
TRBJ2-5,once,TRBV7-9,TRBD1,CASSLDRGPIRLQETQYF,TGTGCCAGCAGCTTAGACAGGGGGCCGATTCGTCTCCAAGAGACCCAGTACTTC
TRBJ2-5,-,TRBV7-9,TRBD2,CASSASSGSGAQYF,TGTGCCAGCAGCGCCTCTAGCGGGTCAGGGGCCCAGTACTTC
TRBJ2-1,once,TRBV7-9,-,CASSSLLDNEQFF,TGTGCCAGCAGCTCCCTACTAGACAATGAGCAGTTCTTC
TRBJ1-1,-,TRBV27,TRBD1,CASSLAPDRWTFF,TGTGCCAGCAGTTTGGCCCCGGACAGGTGGACTTTCTTT
TRBJ2-1,-,TRBV6-4,TRBD2,CASSEQTSGASNEQFF,TGTGCCAGCAGTGAACAAACTAGCGGGGCGTCGAATGAGCAGTTCTTC
TRBJ2-7,-,TRBV5-4,-,CASSLAGSSYEQYF,TGTGCCAGCAGCTTGGCCGGGAGCTCCTACGAGCAGTACTTC
TRBJ2-1,-,TRBV29-1,-,CSVEDAGRSSYNEQFF,TGCAGCGTTGAAGATGCGGGGCGGAGCTCCTACAATGAGCAGTTCTTC
TRBJ1-1,-,TRBV14,-,CASSPGGVNTEAFF,TGTGCCAGCAGCCCCGGGGGTGTCAACACTGAAGCTTTCTTT
TRBJ1-6,-,TRBV4-3,TRBD1,CASSQETGNRNSPLHF,TGCGCCAGCAGCCAAGAGACAGGGAACCGGAATTCACCCCTCCACTTT
TRBJ2-1,-,TRBV27,-,CASSLSRGANYNEQFF,TGTGCCAGCAGTTTATCTCGGGGGGCCAACTACAATGAGCAGTTCTTC
TRBJ2-1,-,TRBV11-3,-,CASSLSRTTLSEQFF,TGTGCCAGCAGCTTAAGTCGGACAACGTTAAGTGAGCAGTTCTTC
TRBJ1-2,once,TRBV5-4,-,CASSHRTAANYGYTF,TGTGCCAGCAGCCACAGGACAGCCGCTAACTATGGCTACACCTTC
TRBJ1-1,-,TRBV6-5,-,CASPSGLGGTEAFF,TGTGCCAGCCCCAGCGGGTTAGGAGGCACTGAAGCTTTCTTT
TRBJ2-1,-,TRBV6-2/TRBV6-3,TRBD2,CASSFPTSGEPSDEQFF,TGTGCCAGCAGTTTCCCGACTAGCGGGGAGCCGTCGGATGAGCAGTTCTTC
TRBJ1-3,few,TRBV2,-,CASSEESGNTIYF,TGTGCCAGCAGCGAGGAGTCTGGAAACACCATATATTTT
TRBJ2-7,-,TRBV3-1/TRBV3-2,-,CASSQKAPGGGTGTPDEQYF,TGTGCCAGCAGCCAAAAGGCACCCGGAGGTGGCACAGGGACCCCCGACGAGCAGTACTTC
TRBJ1-6,-,TRBV27,TRBD1,CASSNWDRGRSAPLHF,TGTGCCAGCAGTAACTGGGACAGGGGGCGGTCGGCACCCCTCCACTTT
TRBJ2-2,-,TRBV19,-,CASTPATRSNTGELFF,TGTGCCAGTACCCCCGCAACGAGGTCGAACACCGGGGAGCTGTTTTTT
TRBJ1-6,-,TRBV6-6,-,CASNSRQNYNSPLHF,TGTGCCAGCAACTCCCGACAGAACTATAATTCACCCCTCCACTTT
TRBJ2-1,-,TRBV2,TRBD2,CASSQARLAGGMRFF,TGTGCCAGCAGCCAGGCGAGGCTAGCGGGGGGGATGAGGTTCTTC
TRBJ1-6,-,TRBV6-2/TRBV6-3,-,CASSSRASPLHF,TGTGCCAGCAGTTCCAGGGCTTCACCCCTCCACTTT
TRBJ1-5,-,TRBV4-1,TRBD1,CASSPGGGQPQHF,TGCGCCAGCAGCCCAGGGGGCGGTCAGCCCCAGCATTTT
TRBJ2-2,-,TRBV9,TRBD2,CASSAGGYTGELFF,TGTGCCAGCAGCGCGGGGGGGTACACCGGGGAGCTGTTTTTT
TRBJ2-5,once,TRBV2,TRBD1,CASYKTGEEETQYF,TGTGCCAGCTATAAGACAGGGGAGGAAGAGACCCAGTACTTC
TRBJ2-3,-,TRBV9,TRBD1,CASSREGQASTDTQYF,TGTGCCAGCAGCCGCGAGGGACAGGCCAGCACAGATACGCAGTATTTT
TRBJ2-1,-,TRBV6-1,-,CASSEEAGGKPNEQFF,TGTGCCAGCAGTGAAGAGGCAGGGGGGAAGCCCAATGAGCAGTTCTTC
TRBJ2-1,few,TRBV7-2,-,CASSFNWLRNEQFF,TGTGCCAGCAGCTTCAACTGGTTACGGAATGAGCAGTTCTTC
TRBJ2-1,-,TRBV5-5,-,CASRSPGGLQWEQFF,TGTGCCAGCAGATCCCCCGGGGGACTCCAATGGGAGCAGTTCTTC
TRBJ1-1,-,TRBV30,-,CACPWGDTEAFF,TGTGCCTGCCCTTGGGGAGACACTGAAGCTTTCTTT
TRBJ1-3,once,TRBV11-2,TRBD1,CASSSWTGISGNTIYF,TGTGCCAGCAGCTCCTGGACAGGAATCTCTGGAAACACCATATATTTT
TRBJ2-1,-,TRBV3-1/TRBV3-2,-,CASSQDWGGSYNEQFF,TGTGCCAGCAGCCAAGATTGGGGCGGCTCCTACAATGAGCAGTTCTTC
TRBJ2-1,-,TRBV2,-,CASSEGGESEQFF,TGTGCCAGCAGTGAAGGGGGGGAGTCGGAGCAGTTCTTC
TRBJ2-5,-,TRBV2,-,CASSEGGGQETQYF,TGTGCCAGCAGTGAAGGCGGAGGACAAGAGACCCAGTACTTC
TRBJ1-3,-,TRBV19,-,CASIPTGGNTIYF,TGTGCCAGTATTCCCACCGGGGGGAACACCATATATTTT
TRBJ1-1,-,TRBV6-1,-,CASSETGNTEAFF,TGTGCCAGCAGTGAAACAGGGAACACTGAAGCTTTCTTT
TRBJ1-4,-,TRBV28,-,CASSPPGDEKLFF,TGTGCCAGCAGTCCCCCGGGAGATGAAAAACTGTTTTTT
TRBJ1-2,-,TRBV6-2/TRBV6-3,TRBD1,CASSTTDRGIGYTF,TGTGCCAGCAGTACCACGGACAGGGGGATTGGCTACACCTTC
TRBJ1-5,-,TRBV21-1,-,CASPSDRGNQPQHF,TGTGCCAGCCCATCGGACAGGGGCAATCAGCCCCAGCATTTT
TRBJ1-5,-,TRBV5-6,-,CASSFGPVGLAYSNQPQHF,TGTGCCAGCAGCTTTGGACCTGTGGGACTGGCGTATAGCAATCAGCCCCAGCATTTT
TRBJ1-1,-,TRBV20-1,-,CSASASLPLNTEAFF,TGCAGTGCTAGTGCCAGTCTCCCTTTGAACACTGAAGCTTTCTTT